The 3 T cell receptor beta chains listed next were all sequenced from one sample in a study of T cells in Graves' hyperthyroidism and ophthalmopathy. TCR beta CDR3 regions were amplified from RNA. The study used the HTBI primer set for a first-round RT-PCR of the TCR CDR3. Via MiXCR, TCRdb re-called the multiplex PCR reads, giving one row per CDR3 protein. The sample gives roughly 300,000 distinct CDR3 sequences, 20% to 30% of which show up once; more than 25% is in the top ten. Sequenced material: blood. These receptors were obtained from a man aged 40-49 years with Graves' hyperthyroidism that later progressed to Graves' ophthalmopathy.

This clonotype was counted ten times or more. This chain connects TRBV27 to TRBJ2-6, with TRBD1 matching over 8 bases. Germline V gene lookup returns CDR1 MNHEY and CDR2 SMNVEV (reference sequence). This CDR3 comprises 18 residues. J was trimmed by 0 bases and V by 5 bases; bases with no gene match: 9. CDR3 amino acids: CASSTRTGWVSGANVLTF. In DNA form, the CDR3 reads TGTGCCAGCAGTACCCGGACAGGGTGGGTCTCTGGGGCCAACGTCCTGACTTTC. The whole variable domain, filled in from reference TRBV27 and TRBJ2-6, reads EAQVTQNPRYLITVTGKKLTVTCSQNMNHEYMSWYRQDPGLGLRQIYYSMNVEVTDKGDVPEGYKVSRKEKRNFPLILESPSPNQTSLYFCASSTRTGWVSGANVLTFGAGSRLTVL.

This clonotype has a count of ten or more. The rearrangement uses TRBV11-1 and TRBJ1-3; D gene uncertain. From germline, CDR1 is SGHAT and CDR2 FQDESV (reference sequence). The CDR3 loop spans 16 amino acids. The V and J ends lost 0 bases and 1 base respectively, with 10 bases between them. The CDR3 DNA is TGTGCCAGCAGCTTAGCGCTTGGTGAATCTGGAAACACCATATATTTT. Protein product: CASSLALGESGNTIYF. Together with reference TRBV11-1 and TRBJ1-3, the CDR3 gives the full variable domain: EAEVAQSPRYKITEKSQAVAFWCDPISGHATLYWYRQILGQGPELLVQFQDESVVDDSQLPKDRFSAERLKGVDSTLKIQPAELGDSAMYLCASSLALGESGNTIYFGEGSWLTVV.

Ten or more counts support this clonotype. V is TRBV12-3 or TRBV12-4 and J is TRBJ1-2, with a tentative D call TRBD1 (6 bases). Between the trimmed V and J ends, which lost 7 bases and 7 bases, there was a span of 13 bases. The CDR3 is made up of 12 amino acids. CDR3 nucleotide sequence: TGTGCCAGCAACCGGGGGCCAGTTGGCTACACCTTC. Protein sequence: CASNRGPVGYTF.